Listed below are T cell receptor beta chains from one sample, sequenced in a study of blood T cell repertoires in COVID-19. Measured with immunoSEQ multiplex PCR; TCRdb has only the in-frame clones, and not every one. The sample yields approximately 100,000 clones, 82% seen once. The sample comprised peripheral blood. These receptors were collected from a man between 65 and 79 years old with active or convalescent COVID-19. The CDR3 runs from the conserved cysteine through the conserved F or W. The D gene is left open where the match is weak. Clone size appears in some rows only: once, few, many, or a class for an expanded clone.

V	size	D	J	CDR3	DNA
TRBV19	-	-	TRBJ2-6	CASSIAQAGANVLTF	TGTGCCAGTAGTATAGCCCAGGCTGGGGCCAACGTCCTGACTTTC
TRBV7-8	-	TRBD1	TRBJ1-5	CASSLDGQGRQPQHF	TGTGCCAGCAGCTTAGACGGACAGGGGCGTCAGCCCCAGCATTTT
TRBV27	-	TRBD1	TRBJ2-3	CASRRGQANTDTQYF	TGTGCCAGCAGAAGGGGACAGGCCAACACAGATACGCAGTATTTT
TRBV10-1	-	-	TRBJ1-1	CASSGAPNTEAFF	TGCGCCAGCAGTGGGGCGCCAAACACTGAAGCTTTCTTT
TRBV18	few	-	TRBJ1-1	CASSRNKNTEAFF	TGTGCCAGCTCACGAAACAAGAACACTGAAGCTTTCTTT
TRBV5-4	-	TRBD1	TRBJ1-2	CASSLEQGGVYGYTF	TGTGCCAGCAGCTTGGAACAGGGGGGAGTCTATGGCTACACCTTC
TRBV2	-	TRBD1	TRBJ1-6	CASSELLGQGGSPPHF	TGTGCCAGCAGTGAATTGTTGGGACAGGGAGGCTCACCCCCCCACTTT
TRBV5-1	once	TRBD1	TRBJ1-5	CASSLAGGGNQPQHF	TGCGCCAGCAGCTTGGCAGGGGGCGGCAATCAGCCCCAGCATTTT
TRBV5-1	once	-	TRBJ1-1	CASSGDRFEAFF	TGCGCCAGCAGCGGCGACAGATTTGAAGCTTTCTTT
TRBV27	-	TRBD2	TRBJ2-1	CASSLIGGGTHNEQFF	TGTGCCAGCAGTTTAATCGGGGGGGGGACACACAATGAGCAGTTCTTC
TRBV4-2	-	TRBD2	TRBJ2-1	CASSQAAGSSYNEQFF	TGTGCCAGCAGCCAAGCAGCGGGGAGCTCCTACAATGAGCAGTTCTTC
TRBV2	-	TRBD1	TRBJ1-3	CASRMDRPRDTIYF	TGTGCCAGCAGAATGGACAGGCCCCGGGACACCATATATTTT
TRBV19	-	-	TRBJ1-1	CASSIYTEAFF	TGTGCCAGTAGTATCTACACTGAAGCTTTCTTT
TRBV7-6	-	TRBD1	TRBJ1-1	CASSSLTGANTEAFF	TGTGCCAGCAGCTCTTTAACAGGGGCCAACACTGAAGCTTTCTTT
TRBV3-1/TRBV3-2	once	-	TRBJ1-1	CASSQDRNTEAFF	TGTGCCAGCAGCCAAGATCGGAACACTGAAGCTTTCTTT
TRBV4-1	once	-	TRBJ2-5	CASSPRRGGGAAETQYF	TGCGCCAGCAGCCCTCGAAGGGGTGGGGGGGCCGCAGAGACCCAGTACTTC
TRBV7-8	once	-	TRBJ1-2	CASSPGVGGYTF	TGTGCCAGCAGCCCAGGGGTCGGTGGCTACACCTTC
TRBV15	few	-	TRBJ2-3	CATSRDRDSRADTQYF	TGTGCCACCAGCAGAGACCGGGATTCGAGGGCAGATACGCAGTATTTT
TRBV18	-	TRBD1	TRBJ2-1	CASSPYNRGPYNEQFF	TGTGCCAGCTCACCCTATAACAGGGGGCCTTACAATGAGCAGTTCTTC
TRBV6-4	-	TRBD1	TRBJ2-5	CASIGQGDCQETQYF	TGTGCCAGCATTGGACAGGGTGATTGCCAAGAGACCCAGTACTTC
TRBV2	-	TRBD2	TRBJ2-3	CASSYLSGGQSTDTQYF	TGTGCCAGCAGTTATCTGAGCGGGGGGCAGAGCACAGATACGCAGTATTTT
TRBV25-1	few	TRBD1	TRBJ1-5	CASSDRDSLSNQPQHF	TGTGCCAGCAGTGACCGGGACAGCCTTAGCAATCAGCCCCAGCATTTT
TRBV5-1	-	TRBD2	TRBJ2-7	CASSLTSGAYEQYF	TGCGCCAGCAGCTTGACTAGCGGAGCCTACGAGCAGTACTTC
TRBV4-1	-	TRBD2	TRBJ2-3	CASSQDSTSGVDTQYF	TGCGCCAGCAGCCAAGACTCGACTAGCGGGGTAGATACGCAGTATTTT
TRBV19	-	TRBD1	TRBJ2-1	CASRGQGARDEQFF	TGTGCCAGTAGAGGACAGGGGGCGAGGGATGAGCAGTTCTTC
TRBV7-9	-	-	TRBJ1-6	CASSLGQGHNSPLHF	TGTGCCAGCAGCCTCGGTCAGGGGCATAATTCACCCCTCCACTTT
TRBV7-2	-	TRBD1	TRBJ2-3	CASSRDSLGDTQYF	TGTGCCAGCAGCCGGGACAGCTTGGGAGATACGCAGTATTTT
TRBV7-9	once	TRBD1	TRBJ1-2	CASSGWDRGLLNYGYTF	TGTGCCAGCAGCGGTTGGGACAGGGGTTTATTGAACTATGGCTACACCTTC
TRBV18	-	TRBD1	TRBJ1-5	CASSRQQGDQPQHF	TGTGCCAGCTCTCGGCAACAGGGGGACCAGCCCCAGCATTTT
TRBV19	-	TRBD1	TRBJ2-2	CASSRTGLFTGELFF	TGTGCCAGTAGTCGGACAGGGCTATTCACCGGGGAGCTGTTTTTT
TRBV5-1	-	TRBD1	TRBJ1-1	CASSLGPFTGEATEAFF	TGCGCCAGCAGCTTGGGCCCTTTCACAGGGGAGGCGACTGAAGCTTTCTTT
TRBV4-1	-	-	TRBJ1-2	CASSQGEGSYGYTF	TGCGCCAGCAGCCAAGGGGAGGGGAGCTATGGCTACACCTTC
TRBV7-2	-	TRBD1	TRBJ2-7	CASSPSGTEPYEQYF	TGTGCCAGCAGCCCCTCCGGGACAGAACCCTACGAGCAGTACTTC
TRBV10-1	once	TRBD2	TRBJ2-5	CASSESSSGGQETQYF	TGCGCCAGCAGTGAGTCATCTAGCGGGGGGCAAGAGACCCAGTACTTC
TRBV5-1	-	TRBD1	TRBJ1-5	CASSSTGGNQPQHF	TGCGCCAGCAGCTCCACAGGGGGAAATCAGCCCCAGCATTTT
TRBV15	-	-	TRBJ1-1	CATSTGMARFSGTEAFF	TGTGCCACCAGCACCGGAATGGCGAGATTCAGCGGCACTGAAGCTTTCTTT
TRBV7-8	-	TRBD1	TRBJ1-5	CASSLTGRRYSNQPQHF	TGTGCCAGCAGCTTGACAGGGAGGCGTTATAGCAATCAGCCCCAGCATTTT
TRBV18	-	-	TRBJ2-4	CASSVLGQYENIQYF	TGTGCCAGCTCAGTTTTGGGCCAGTATGAGAACATTCAGTACTTC
TRBV5-4	-	TRBD2	TRBJ2-3	CASSFAGGRTDTQYF	TGTGCCAGCAGCTTTGCGGGGGGGCGCACAGATACGCAGTATTTT
TRBV6-5	-	-	TRBJ2-7	CASSYSFGGAYEQYF	TGTGCCAGCAGTTACTCGTTCGGCGGGGCGTACGAGCAGTACTTC
TRBV3-1/TRBV3-2	-	-	TRBJ1-2	CASSRQRGNYGYTF	TGTGCCAGCAGCCGGCAGCGAGGAAACTATGGCTACACCTTC
TRBV6-5	few	-	TRBJ1-1	CASSYSTSTNTEAFF	TGTGCCAGCAGTTACTCGACATCGACGAACACTGAAGCTTTCTTT
TRBV7-9	-	-	TRBJ2-1	CASSLGGGGRYNEQFF	TGTGCCAGCAGCTTAGGGGGCGGGGGCCGCTACAATGAGCAGTTCTTC
TRBV7-9	-	TRBD1	TRBJ2-5	CASSSGTGSETQYF	TGTGCCAGCAGCTCCGGGACAGGATCAGAGACCCAGTACTTC
TRBV10-1	once	TRBD2	TRBJ2-1	CASSESTGGYYNEQFF	TGCGCCAGCAGTGAGTCAACGGGGGGGTATTACAATGAGCAGTTCTTC
TRBV11-2	-	TRBD2	TRBJ2-4	CASSYGTSGGGQGIQYF	TGTGCCAGCAGCTACGGGACTAGCGGGGGGGGCCAGGGCATTCAGTACTTC
TRBV5-1	few	-	TRBJ2-7	CASSSGTSYEQYF	TGCGCCAGCAGTTCCGGGACAAGCTACGAGCAGTACTTC
TRBV9	many	-	TRBJ1-5	CASSPRTSGQPQHF	TGTGCCAGCAGCCCCCGGACATCTGGTCAGCCCCAGCATTTT
TRBV5-6	-	-	TRBJ2-6	CASSLGGLGANVLTF	TGTGCCAGCAGCCTGGGGGGACTTGGGGCCAACGTCCTGACTTTC
TRBV6-5	-	TRBD1	TRBJ2-3	CATIPKTGYDTQYF	TGTGCCACCATTCCGAAGACAGGGTACGATACGCAGTATTTT
TRBV5-3	-	-	TRBJ2-5	CARSLARRFRGAENGETQYF	TGTGCCAGAAGCTTGGCCCGTCGATTCCGGGGGGCCGAGAACGGAGAGACCCAGTACTTC
TRBV18	-	-	TRBJ2-3	CASSPVRADTQYF	TGTGCCAGCTCACCCGTCCGCGCGGATACGCAGTATTTT
TRBV11-2	-	TRBD2	TRBJ2-1	CASSLDPTSGVYNEQFF	TGTGCCAGCAGCTTAGACCCCACTAGCGGGGTCTACAATGAGCAGTTCTTC